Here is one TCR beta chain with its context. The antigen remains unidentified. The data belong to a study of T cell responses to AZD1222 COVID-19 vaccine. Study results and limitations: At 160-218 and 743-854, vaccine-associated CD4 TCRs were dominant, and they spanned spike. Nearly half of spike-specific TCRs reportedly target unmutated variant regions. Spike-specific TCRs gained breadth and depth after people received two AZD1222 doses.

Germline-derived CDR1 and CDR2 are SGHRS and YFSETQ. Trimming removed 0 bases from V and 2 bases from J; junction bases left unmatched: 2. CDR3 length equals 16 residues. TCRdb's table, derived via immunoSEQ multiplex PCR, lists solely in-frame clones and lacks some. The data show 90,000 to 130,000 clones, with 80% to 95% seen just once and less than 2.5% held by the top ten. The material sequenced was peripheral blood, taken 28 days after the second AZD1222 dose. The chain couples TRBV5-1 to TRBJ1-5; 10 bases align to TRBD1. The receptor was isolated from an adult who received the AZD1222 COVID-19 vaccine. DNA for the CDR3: TGCGCCAGCAGCTTGGCCGGGACAGGGGGCAATCAGCCCCAGCATTTT. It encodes CASSLAGTGGNQPQHF.